The present TCR beta chain was sequenced within a study of blood T cell repertoires in COVID-19. In the original processing: For nucleated cells, counts were estimated from reference gene primer amplification. Profiled with immunoSEQ multiplex PCR; TCRdb holds only in-frame clones, not every one. V and J calls plus clone size are reproduced from that table; the DNA served to infer D and trimming. The sample lists roughly 200,000 clones, around 87% occurring once. This CDR3 is built from 14 residues. The germline V gene has CDR1 SGHTA and CDR2 FQGTGA. V was clipped by 8 bases and J by 6 bases, with 19 bases between them.

The material sequenced was peripheral blood. V usage is TRBV7-3 and J usage is TRBJ1-1, with unresolved D. This receptor was identified in a woman under 30 who had recovered from COVID-19. The CDR3: CASGFQTLSAEAFF. Written as DNA, the CDR3 is TGTGCCAGCGGTTTCCAAACTCTCTCTGCTGAAGCTTTCTTT.